Listed below are T cell receptor beta chains from one sample, sequenced in a study of shared clonotypes between healthy human individuals. Clones were sequenced by immunoSEQ multiplex PCR, and TCRdb holds only the in-frame ones, with some missing. Counted here are approximately 2.3 million clones, over 90% occurring once; the ten biggest clones make up under 0.45%. Sequenced input: naive CD4+ T cells from PBMCs. These receptors all come from a man aged 18 to 30 in good health. Some clones in this sample may be carry-over from other donors' samples. Both conserved end residues are trimmed from each CDR3. Not every row has a clone size; where given, it reads once, few, many or a size class.

TRBV6-4	13	TRBJ2-3	NA	ASANTGANTDTQY
TRBV9	13	TRBJ1-4	NA	ASSVFGSVEEKLF
TRBV11-2	14	TRBJ2-1	NA	ASSWTYPPSYNEQF
TRBV7-3	12	TRBJ2-3	NA	ASSAGTSTDTQY
TRBV10-3	15	TRBJ2-7	once	AISESLGVGVSFEQY
TRBV9	14	TRBJ2-1	NA	ASSVGTSVAYNEQF
TRBV28	10	TRBJ1-5	NA	ASSFLYQPQH
TRBV6-1	13	TRBJ2-1	NA	ASSVSLAGYNEQF
TRBV4-3	10	TRBJ2-3	NA	ASSQVGDTQY
TRBV2	15	TRBJ2-2	NA	ASSGVRASSGTGELF
TRBV18	12	TRBJ2-5	NA	ASSPRGSRETQY
TRBV9	13	TRBJ2-3	NA	ASSASGGGVDTQY
TRBV10-3	12	TRBJ1-5	NA	AISVQGTDQPQH
TRBV30	13	TRBJ1-2	NA	ATQKGGSANYGYT
TRBV20-1	9	TRBJ1-2	few	SAGGDNGYT
TRBV18	11	TRBJ1-5	few	ASSPDRDQPQH
TRBV14	13	TRBJ1-1	few	ASSQVHSMNTEAF
TRBV28	13	TRBJ2-3	NA	ASSSQGGETDTQY
TRBV5-1	15	TRBJ2-3	NA	ASSLGLAGGGADTQY
TRBV28	14	TRBJ2-7	NA	ASHKRTASRMWEQY
TRBV7-3	12	TRBJ1-1	NA	ASSSRTDDTEAF
TRBV28	12	TRBJ1-1	NA	ASNMDSSRTEAF
TRBV19	11	TRBJ1-4	once	ASTGGYDEKLF
TRBV6-5	10	TRBJ1-1	NA	ASSQSSRAAF
TRBV5-1	13	TRBJ2-2	NA	ASSFSPGGSGELF
TRBV9	16	TRBJ2-3	NA	ASSGPWTSGSRTDTQY